This T cell receptor (beta chain) was recorded in a study of T cells in Graves' hyperthyroidism and ophthalmopathy. Researchers took RNA transcripts and amplified the TCR beta CDR3 regions from them. The HTBI set primed first-round TCR CDR3 RT-PCR. TCRdb used MiXCR to reprocess the multiplex PCR reads, holding one entry per CDR3 protein. Among about 600,000 distinct CDR3 sequences, approximately 15% were seen once, and the ten largest hold approximately 6.4%. This clonotype occurred many times. No antigen is known for it. The trim removed 3 bases at V and 3 bases at J, leaving 9 bases unmatched. The length of the CDR3 is 17 residues. CDR1 LGHNT and CDR2 FRNRAP come from the germline V gene. Study-wide findings and caveats: Ophthalmopathy and stable hyperthyroidism were told apart by a 13 V-J model. Onset of ophthalmopathy came a median 6.5 months after the model predicted it.

Ophthalmopathy cases scored 3 or more on the Clinical Activity Score and 4 or more on NOSPECS grade, with duration below 3 months. The sample was blood. This clonotype originated in a woman aged 18-29 years with Graves' ophthalmopathy. V and J are TRBV12-5 and TRBJ2-1; TRBD1 matches 9 bases. The CDR3 reads CASGLTIGTGIYNEQFF. In DNA, the CDR3 is TGTGCTAGTGGTTTAACTATCGGGACAGGGATCTACAATGAGCAGTTCTTC. Supplemented by reference TRBV12-5 and TRBJ2-1, the full variable domain reads DARVTQTPRHKVTEMGQEVTMRCQPILGHNTVFWYRQTMMQGLELLAYFRNRAPLDDSGMPKDRFSAEMPDATLATLKIQPSEPRDSAVYFCASGLTIGTGIYNEQFFGPGTRLTVL.